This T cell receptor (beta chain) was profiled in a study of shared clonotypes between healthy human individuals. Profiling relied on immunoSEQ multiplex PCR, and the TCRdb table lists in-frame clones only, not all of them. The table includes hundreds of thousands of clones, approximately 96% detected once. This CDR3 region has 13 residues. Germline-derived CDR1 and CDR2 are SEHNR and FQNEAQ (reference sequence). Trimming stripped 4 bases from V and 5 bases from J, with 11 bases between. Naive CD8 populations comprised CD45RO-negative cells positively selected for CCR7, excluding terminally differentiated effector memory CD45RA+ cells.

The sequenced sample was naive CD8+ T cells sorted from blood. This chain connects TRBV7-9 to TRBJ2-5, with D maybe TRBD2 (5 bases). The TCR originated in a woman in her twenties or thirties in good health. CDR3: CASSSRGEETQYF. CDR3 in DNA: TGTGCCAGCAGCTCCCGGGGAGAGGAGACCCAGTACTTC. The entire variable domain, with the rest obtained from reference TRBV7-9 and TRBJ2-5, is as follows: DTGVSQNPRHKITKRGQNVTFRCDPISEHNRLYWYRQTLGQGPEFLTYFQNEAQLEKSRLLSDRFSAERPKGSFSTLEIQRTEQGDSAMYLCASSSRGEETQYFGPGTRLLVL.